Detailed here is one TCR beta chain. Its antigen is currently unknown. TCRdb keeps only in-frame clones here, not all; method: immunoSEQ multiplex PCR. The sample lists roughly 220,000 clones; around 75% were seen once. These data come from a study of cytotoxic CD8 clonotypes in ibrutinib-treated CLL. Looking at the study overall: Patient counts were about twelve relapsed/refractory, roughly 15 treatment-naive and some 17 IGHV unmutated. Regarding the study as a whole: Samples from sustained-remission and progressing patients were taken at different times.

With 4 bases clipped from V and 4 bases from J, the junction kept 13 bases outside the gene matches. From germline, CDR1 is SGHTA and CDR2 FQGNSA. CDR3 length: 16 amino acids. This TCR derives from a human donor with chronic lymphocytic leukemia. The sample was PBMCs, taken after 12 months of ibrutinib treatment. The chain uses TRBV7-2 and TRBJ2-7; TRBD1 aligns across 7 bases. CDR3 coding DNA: TGTGCCAGCAGCTCCTACGGGACAGTTAAAAGTTACGAGCAGTACTTC. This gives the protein CASSSYGTVKSYEQYF.